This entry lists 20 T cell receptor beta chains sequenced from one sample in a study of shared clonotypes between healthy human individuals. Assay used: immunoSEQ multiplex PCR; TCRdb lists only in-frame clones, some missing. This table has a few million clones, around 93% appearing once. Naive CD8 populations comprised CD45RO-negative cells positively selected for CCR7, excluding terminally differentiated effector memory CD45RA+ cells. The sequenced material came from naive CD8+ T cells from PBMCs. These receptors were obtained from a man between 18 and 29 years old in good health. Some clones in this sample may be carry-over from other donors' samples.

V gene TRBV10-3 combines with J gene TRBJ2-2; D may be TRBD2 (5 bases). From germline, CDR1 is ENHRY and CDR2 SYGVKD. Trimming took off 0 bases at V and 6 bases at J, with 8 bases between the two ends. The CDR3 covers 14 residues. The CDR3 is CAISESNGAGELFF. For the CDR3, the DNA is TGTGCCATCAGTGAGTCGAACGGGGCCGGGGAGCTGTTTTTT.

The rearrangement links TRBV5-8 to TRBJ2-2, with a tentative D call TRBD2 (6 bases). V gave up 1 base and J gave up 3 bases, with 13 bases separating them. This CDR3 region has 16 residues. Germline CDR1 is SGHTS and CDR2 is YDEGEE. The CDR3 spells CASSLLVTRHTGELFF. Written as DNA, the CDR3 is TGTGCCAGCAGCTTGCTGGTGACTAGACACACCGGGGAGCTGTTTTTT.

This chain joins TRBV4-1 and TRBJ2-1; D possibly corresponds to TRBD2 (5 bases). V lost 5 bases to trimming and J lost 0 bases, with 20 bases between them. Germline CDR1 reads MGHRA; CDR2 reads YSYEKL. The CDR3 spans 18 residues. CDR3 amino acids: CASSYRTGLESSYNEQFF. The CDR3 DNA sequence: TGCGCCAGCAGCTACCGGACCGGACTGGAAAGCTCCTACAATGAGCAGTTCTTC.

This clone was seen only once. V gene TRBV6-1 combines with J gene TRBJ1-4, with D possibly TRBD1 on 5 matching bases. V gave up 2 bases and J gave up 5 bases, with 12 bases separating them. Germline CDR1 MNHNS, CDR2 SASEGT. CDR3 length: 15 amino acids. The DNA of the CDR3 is TGTGCCAGCAGTGAACCGGAGGGGTGGAATGAAAAACTGTTTTTT. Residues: CASSEPEGWNEKLFF.

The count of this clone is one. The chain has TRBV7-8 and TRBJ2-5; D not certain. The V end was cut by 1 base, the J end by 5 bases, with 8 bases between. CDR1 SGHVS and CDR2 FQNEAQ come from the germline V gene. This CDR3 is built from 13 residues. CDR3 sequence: CASSLGFGETQYF. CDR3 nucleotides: TGTGCCAGCAGCTTAGGATTTGGGGAGACCCAGTACTTC.

CDR3 in DNA: TGTGCCAGCAGCCCCTCGGGACTAGAGTCCTACAATGAGCAGTTCTTC. As protein: CASSPSGLESYNEQFF. V is TRBV5-5 and J is TRBJ2-1; 8 bases line up with TRBD2. J was trimmed by 1 base and V by 4 bases; bases with no gene match: 7. CDR1 is SGHKS and CDR2 is YYEKEE in the germline V gene (reference sequence). The CDR3 has 16 residues.

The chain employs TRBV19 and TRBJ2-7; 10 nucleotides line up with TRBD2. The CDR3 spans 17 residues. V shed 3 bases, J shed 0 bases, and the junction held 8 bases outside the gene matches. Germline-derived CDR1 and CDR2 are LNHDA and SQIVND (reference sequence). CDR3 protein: CASSIRGLAASSYEQYF. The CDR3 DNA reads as TGTGCCAGTAGTATCCGAGGACTAGCGGCGAGCTCCTACGAGCAGTACTTC.

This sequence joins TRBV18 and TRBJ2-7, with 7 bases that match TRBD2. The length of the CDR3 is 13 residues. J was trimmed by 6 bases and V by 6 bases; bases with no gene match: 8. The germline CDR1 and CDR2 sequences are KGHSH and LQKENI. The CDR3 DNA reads TGTGCCAGCTCCCGCGGGAGCCCTATCGAGCAGTACTTC. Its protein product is CASSRGSPIEQYF. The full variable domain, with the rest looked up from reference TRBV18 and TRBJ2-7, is NAGVMQNPRHLVRRRGQEARLRCSPMKGHSHVYWYRQLPEEGLKFMVYLQKENIIDESGMPKERFSAEFPKEGPSILRIQQVVRGDSAAYFCASSRGSPIEQYFGPGTRLTVT.

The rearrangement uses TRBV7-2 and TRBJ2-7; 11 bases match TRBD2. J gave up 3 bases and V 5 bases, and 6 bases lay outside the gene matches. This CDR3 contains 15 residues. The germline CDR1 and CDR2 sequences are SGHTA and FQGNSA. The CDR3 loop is CASSLIAGGNYEQYF. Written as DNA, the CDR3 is TGTGCCAGCAGCCTCATAGCGGGAGGGAACTACGAGCAGTACTTC.

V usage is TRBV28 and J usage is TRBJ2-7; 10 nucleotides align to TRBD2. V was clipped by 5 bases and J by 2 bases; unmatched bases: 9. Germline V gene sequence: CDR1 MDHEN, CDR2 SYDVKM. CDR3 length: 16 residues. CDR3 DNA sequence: TGTGCCAGCAGTCAATCAGGACTAGCGGCTACCTACGAGCAGTACTTC. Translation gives CASSQSGLAATYEQYF.

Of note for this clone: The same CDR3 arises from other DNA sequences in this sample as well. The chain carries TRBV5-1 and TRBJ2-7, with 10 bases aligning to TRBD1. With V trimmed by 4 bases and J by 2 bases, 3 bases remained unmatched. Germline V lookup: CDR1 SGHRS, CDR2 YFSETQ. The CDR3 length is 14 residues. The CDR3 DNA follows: TGCGCCAGCAGCGGTGGACAGGGGGCCTACGAGCAGTACTTC. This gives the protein CASSGGQGAYEQYF.

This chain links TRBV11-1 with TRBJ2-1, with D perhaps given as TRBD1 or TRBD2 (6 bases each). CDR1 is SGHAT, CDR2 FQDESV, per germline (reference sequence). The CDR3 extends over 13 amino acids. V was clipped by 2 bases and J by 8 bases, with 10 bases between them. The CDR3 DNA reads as TGTGCCAGCAGCTTAACAGGGAGGTATGAGCAGTTCTTC. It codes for CASSLTGRYEQFF.

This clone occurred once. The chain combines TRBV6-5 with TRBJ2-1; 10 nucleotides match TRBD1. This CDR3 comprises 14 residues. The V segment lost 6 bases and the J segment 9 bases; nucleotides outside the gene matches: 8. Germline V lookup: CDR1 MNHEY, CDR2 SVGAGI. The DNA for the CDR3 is TGTGCCAGCAGAGACACGGACAGGGGGGGTGAGCAGTTCTTC. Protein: CASRDTDRGGEQFF.

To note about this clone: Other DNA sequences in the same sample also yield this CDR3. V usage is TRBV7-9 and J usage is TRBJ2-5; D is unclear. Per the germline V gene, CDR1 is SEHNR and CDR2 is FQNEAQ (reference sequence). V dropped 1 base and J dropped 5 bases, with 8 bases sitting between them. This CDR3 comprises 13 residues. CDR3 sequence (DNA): TGTGCCAGCAGCTTAGTGGAATTGGAGACCCAGTACTTC. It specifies CASSLVELETQYF.

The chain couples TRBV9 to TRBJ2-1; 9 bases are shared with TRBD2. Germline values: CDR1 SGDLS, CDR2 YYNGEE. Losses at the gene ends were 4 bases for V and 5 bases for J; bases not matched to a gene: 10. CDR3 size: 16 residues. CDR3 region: CASSSAPRGGDNEQFF. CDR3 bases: TGTGCCAGCAGCTCAGCCCCTCGCGGGGGGGACAATGAGCAGTTCTTC. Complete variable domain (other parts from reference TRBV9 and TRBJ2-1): DSGVTQTPKHLITATGQRVTLRCSPRSGDLSVYWYQQSLDQGLQFLIQYYNGEERAKGNILERFSAQQFPDLHSELNLSSLELGDSALYFCASSSAPRGGDNEQFFGPGTRLTVL.

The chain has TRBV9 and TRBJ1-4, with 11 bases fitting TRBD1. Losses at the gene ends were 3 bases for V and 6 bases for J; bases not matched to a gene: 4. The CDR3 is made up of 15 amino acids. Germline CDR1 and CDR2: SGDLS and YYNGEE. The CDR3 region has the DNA TGTGCCAGCAGCGAACGGGACAGGGGGGATGAAAAACTGTTTTTT. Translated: CASSERDRGDEKLFF.

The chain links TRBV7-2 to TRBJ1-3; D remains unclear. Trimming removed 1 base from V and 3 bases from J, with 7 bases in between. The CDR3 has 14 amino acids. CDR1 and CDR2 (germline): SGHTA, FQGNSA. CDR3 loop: CASSLGQIGNTIYF. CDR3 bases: TGTGCCAGCAGCTTAGGGCAGATTGGAAACACCATATATTTT.

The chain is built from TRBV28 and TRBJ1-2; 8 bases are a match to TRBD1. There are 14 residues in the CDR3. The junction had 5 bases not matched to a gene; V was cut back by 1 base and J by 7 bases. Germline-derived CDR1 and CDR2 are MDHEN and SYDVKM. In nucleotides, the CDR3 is TGTGCCAGCAGTTTATCAGGGGGCGGCGGTGGCTACACCTTC. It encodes CASSLSGGGGGYTF.

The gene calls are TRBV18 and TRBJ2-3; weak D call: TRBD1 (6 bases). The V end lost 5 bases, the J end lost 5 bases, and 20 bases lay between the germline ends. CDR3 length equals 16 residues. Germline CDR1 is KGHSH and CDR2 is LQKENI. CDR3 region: CASSDPQGKQGDTQYF. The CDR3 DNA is TGTGCCAGCTCAGATCCACAGGGTAAACAAGGAGATACGCAGTATTTT.

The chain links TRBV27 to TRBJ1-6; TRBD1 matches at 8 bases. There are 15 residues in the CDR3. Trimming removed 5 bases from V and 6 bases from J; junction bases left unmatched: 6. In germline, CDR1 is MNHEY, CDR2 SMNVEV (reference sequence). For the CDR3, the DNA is TGTGCCAGCAGTCAGGGGGCTATTGGTAATTCACCCCTCCACTTT. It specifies CASSQGAIGNSPLHF.